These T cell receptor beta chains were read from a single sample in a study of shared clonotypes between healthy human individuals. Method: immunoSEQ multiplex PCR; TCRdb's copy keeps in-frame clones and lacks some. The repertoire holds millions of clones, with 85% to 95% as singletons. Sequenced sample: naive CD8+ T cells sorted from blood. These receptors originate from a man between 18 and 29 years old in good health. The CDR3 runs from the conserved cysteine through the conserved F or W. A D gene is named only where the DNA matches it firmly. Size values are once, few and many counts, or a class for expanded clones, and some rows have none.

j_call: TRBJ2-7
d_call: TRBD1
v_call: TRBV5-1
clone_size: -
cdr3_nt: TGCGCCAGCAGCTCACCGGGACAGGGGGCCTACGAGCAGTACTTC
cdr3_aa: CASSSPGQGAYEQYF

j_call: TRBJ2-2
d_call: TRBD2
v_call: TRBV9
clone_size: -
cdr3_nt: TGTGCCAGCAGCCCCCGACTAGCGGGCACCGGGGAGCTGTTTTTT
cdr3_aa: CASSPRLAGTGELFF

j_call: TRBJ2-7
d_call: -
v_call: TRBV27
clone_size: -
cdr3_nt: TGTGCCAGCAGTTTGGGTGGGGGAAACGAGCAGTACTTC
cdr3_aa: CASSLGGGNEQYF

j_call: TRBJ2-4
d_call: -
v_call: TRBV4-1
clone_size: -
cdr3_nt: TGCGCCAGCAGCCAAATGAGGAACGGTGTAGCCAAAAACATTCAGTACTTC
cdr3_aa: CASSQMRNGVAKNIQYF

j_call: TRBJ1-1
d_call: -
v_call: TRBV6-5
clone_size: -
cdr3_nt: TGTGCCAGCAGTTACGGGGGTGACACTGAAGCTTTCTTT
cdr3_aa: CASSYGGDTEAFF

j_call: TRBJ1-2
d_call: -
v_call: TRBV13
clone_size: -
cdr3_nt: TGTGCCAGCAGCTTCAACGCACAGGGAAGGGCTAACTATGGCTACACCTTC
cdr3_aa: CASSFNAQGRANYGYTF

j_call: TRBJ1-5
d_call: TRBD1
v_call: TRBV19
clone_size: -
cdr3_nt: TGTGCCAGTGGACAGGGACCCCATCAGCCCCAGCATTTT
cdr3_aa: CASGQGPHQPQHF

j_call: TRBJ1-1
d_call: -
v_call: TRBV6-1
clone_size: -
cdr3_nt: TGTGCCACGGGGGCGGTAAACACTGAAGCTTTCTTT
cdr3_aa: CATGAVNTEAFF

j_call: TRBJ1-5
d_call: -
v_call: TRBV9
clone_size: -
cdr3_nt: TGTGCCAGCAGCGAAGGGGGCAATCAGCCCCAGCATTTT
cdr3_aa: CASSEGGNQPQHF

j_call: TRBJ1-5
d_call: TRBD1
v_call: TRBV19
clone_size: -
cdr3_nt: TGTGCCAGTAGTTGGACAGGGGGCGATCAGCCCCAGCATTTT
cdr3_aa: CASSWTGGDQPQHF

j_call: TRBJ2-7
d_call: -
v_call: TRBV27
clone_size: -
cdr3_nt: TGTGCCAGCAGTTTACAAGTCTCCTACGAGCAGTACTTC
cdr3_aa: CASSLQVSYEQYF

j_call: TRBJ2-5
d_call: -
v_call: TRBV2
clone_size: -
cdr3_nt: TGTGCCAGCAGTGAAGCGAGAGGGGCCCAGTACTTC
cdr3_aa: CASSEARGAQYF

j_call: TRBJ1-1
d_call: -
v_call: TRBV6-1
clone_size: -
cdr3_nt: TGTGCCAGCAGTGAATATGTTCAGGTTGGGGACACTGAAGCTTTCTTT
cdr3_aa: CASSEYVQVGDTEAFF

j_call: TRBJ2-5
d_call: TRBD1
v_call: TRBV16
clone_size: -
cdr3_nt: TGTGCCAGCAGCCAATTGGGACAGTCCCAAGAGACCCAGTACTTC
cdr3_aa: CASSQLGQSQETQYF

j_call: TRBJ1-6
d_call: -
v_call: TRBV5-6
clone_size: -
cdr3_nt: TGTGCCAGCACCGTAGAGGGATATAATTCACCCCTCCACTTT
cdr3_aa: CASTVEGYNSPLHF

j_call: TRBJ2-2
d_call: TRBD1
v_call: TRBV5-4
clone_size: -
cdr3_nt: TGTGCCAGCAGCCCTGGGACAGGGGTCACCGGGGAGCTGTTTTTT
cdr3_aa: CASSPGTGVTGELFF

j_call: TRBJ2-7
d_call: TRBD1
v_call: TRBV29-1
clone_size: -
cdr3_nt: TGCAGCGTTGAAGATGCAGGGGGCTCCTACGAGCAGTACTTC
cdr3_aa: CSVEDAGGSYEQYF

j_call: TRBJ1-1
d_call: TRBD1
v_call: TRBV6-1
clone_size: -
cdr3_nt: TGTGCCAGCAGTGGACAGGGGGCTGAAGCTTTCTTT
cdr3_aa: CASSGQGAEAFF

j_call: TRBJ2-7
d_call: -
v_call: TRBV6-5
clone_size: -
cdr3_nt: TGTGCCAGCAGTTACGGGCAGGGTTTCGGCGAGCAGTACTTC
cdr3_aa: CASSYGQGFGEQYF

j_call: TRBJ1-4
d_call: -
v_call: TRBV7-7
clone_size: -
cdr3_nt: TGTGCTAGCAGCTTAGATCCAAACGAAAAACTGTTTTTT
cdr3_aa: CASSLDPNEKLFF

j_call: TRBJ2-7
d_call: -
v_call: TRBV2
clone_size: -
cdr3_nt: TGTGCCAGCAGTCGTGGCGGGGCACCCTACGAGCAGTACTTC
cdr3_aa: CASSRGGAPYEQYF

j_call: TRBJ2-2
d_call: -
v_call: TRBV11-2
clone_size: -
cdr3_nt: TGTGCCAGCAGCTTAGTACCCCGGGAGCCCGGGGAGCTGTTTTTT
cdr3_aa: CASSLVPREPGELFF

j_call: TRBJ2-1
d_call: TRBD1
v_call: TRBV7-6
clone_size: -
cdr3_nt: TGTGCCAGCAGCCTCGACAGGGTGGGGGACAATGAGCAGTTCTTC
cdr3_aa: CASSLDRVGDNEQFF

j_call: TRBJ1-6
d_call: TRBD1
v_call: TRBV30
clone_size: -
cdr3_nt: TGTGCCTGGGATTGGGACAGGGCTAATTCACCCCTCCACTTT
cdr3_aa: CAWDWDRANSPLHF

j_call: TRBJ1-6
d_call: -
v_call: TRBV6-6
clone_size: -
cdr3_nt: TGTGCCAGCAGCCCTCGGACAGTAACTGTGGATTCACCCCTCCACTTT
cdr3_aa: CASSPRTVTVDSPLHF

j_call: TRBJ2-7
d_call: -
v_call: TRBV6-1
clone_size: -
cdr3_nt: TGTGCCAGCGGGGGGTGGGGCTACGAGCAGTACTTC
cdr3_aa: CASGGWGYEQYF

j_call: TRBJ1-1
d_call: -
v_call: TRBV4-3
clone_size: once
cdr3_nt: TGCGCCAGCAGCCCCCAAGTAGGGGAAAGTAATATTGAAGCTTTCTTT
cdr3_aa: CASSPQVGESNIEAFF

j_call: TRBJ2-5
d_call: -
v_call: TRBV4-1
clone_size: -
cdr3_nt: TGCGCCAGCAGCCCGTACAGTGGAGAGACCCAGTACTTC
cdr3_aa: CASSPYSGETQYF

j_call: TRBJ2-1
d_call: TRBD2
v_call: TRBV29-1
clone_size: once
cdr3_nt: TGCAGCGTTAAGCGGGAGAGGTCCTACAGTGAGCAGTTCTTC
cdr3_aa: CSVKRERSYSEQFF

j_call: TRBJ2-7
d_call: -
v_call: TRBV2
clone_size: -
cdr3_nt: TGTGCCAGCAGTGCCCCCGGGACGGGGGTGGGATCCTACGAGCAGTACTTC
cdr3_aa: CASSAPGTGVGSYEQYF

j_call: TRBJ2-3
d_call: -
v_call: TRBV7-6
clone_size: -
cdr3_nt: TGTGCCAGCAGCCGACAGAGCAGGGACGGTGAAGAAGATACGCAGTATTTT
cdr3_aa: CASSRQSRDGEEDTQYF

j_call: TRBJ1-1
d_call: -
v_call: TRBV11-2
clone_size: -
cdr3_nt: TGTGCCAGCAGCTTAAGACCCTCCAGGGGCGGTCCTGAAGCTTTCTTT
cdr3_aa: CASSLRPSRGGPEAFF

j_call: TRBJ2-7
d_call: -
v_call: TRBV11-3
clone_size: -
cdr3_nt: TGTGCCAGCAGCTTATTGACCGGACAGCAGTACGAGCAGTACTTC
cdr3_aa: CASSLLTGQQYEQYF

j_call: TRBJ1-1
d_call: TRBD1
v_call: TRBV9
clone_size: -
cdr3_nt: TGTGCCAGCAGCATTACAGGGGGGATGAACACTGAAGCTTTCTTT
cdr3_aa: CASSITGGMNTEAFF

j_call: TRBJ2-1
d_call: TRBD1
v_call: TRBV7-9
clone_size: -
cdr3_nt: TGTGCCAGCAGCCATGGCGGGACAGGGCTTGTGCATGAGCAGTTCTTC
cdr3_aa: CASSHGGTGLVHEQFF

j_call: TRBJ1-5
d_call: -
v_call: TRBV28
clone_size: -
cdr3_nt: TGTGCCAGCAGTAGCACAGGGCTAGGTCAGCCCCAGCATTTT
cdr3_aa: CASSSTGLGQPQHF

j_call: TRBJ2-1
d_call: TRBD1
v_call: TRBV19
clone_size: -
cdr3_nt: TGTGCCAGTAGTACATACAGGGGGGCCTACAATGAGCAGTTCTTC
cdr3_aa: CASSTYRGAYNEQFF

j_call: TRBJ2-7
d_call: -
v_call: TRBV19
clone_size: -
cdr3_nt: TGTGCCAGCCCTGACCTGACCTACGAGCAGTACTTC
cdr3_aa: CASPDLTYEQYF

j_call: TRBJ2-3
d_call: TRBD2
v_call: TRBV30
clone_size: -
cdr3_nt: TGTGCCTGGAGTGTACCCCTAGCGGGGGACACAGATACGCAGTATTTT
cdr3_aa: CAWSVPLAGDTDTQYF

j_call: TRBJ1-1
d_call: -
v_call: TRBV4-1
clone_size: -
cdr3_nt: TGCGCCAGCAGCCAAGATAGGGAGGGAAGGAACACTGAAGCTTTCTTT
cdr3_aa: CASSQDREGRNTEAFF

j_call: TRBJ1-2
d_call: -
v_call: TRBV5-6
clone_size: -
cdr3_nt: TGTGCCAGCAGCTCCGTTGGGTATGGCTACACCTTC
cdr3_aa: CASSSVGYGYTF

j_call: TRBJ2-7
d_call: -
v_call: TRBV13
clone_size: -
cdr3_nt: TGTGCCAGCAGCTTACATTCTCGAGCCTACGAGCAGTACTTC
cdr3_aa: CASSLHSRAYEQYF

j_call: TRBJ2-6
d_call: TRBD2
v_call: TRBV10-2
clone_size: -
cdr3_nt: TGCGCCAGCAGTGAGGTGGCGGGGGGACTCTCTGGGGCCAACGTCCTGACTTTC
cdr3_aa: CASSEVAGGLSGANVLTF

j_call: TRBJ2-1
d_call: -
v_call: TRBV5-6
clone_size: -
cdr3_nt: TGTGCCAGCAGCTTGGAAGGGATTGAGCAGTTCTTC
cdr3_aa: CASSLEGIEQFF

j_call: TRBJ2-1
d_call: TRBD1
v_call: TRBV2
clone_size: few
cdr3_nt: TGTGCCAGCACTGGGACAGGGAAAAATGAGCAGTTCTTC
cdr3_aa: CASTGTGKNEQFF

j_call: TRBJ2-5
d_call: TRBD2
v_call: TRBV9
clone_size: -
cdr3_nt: TGTGCCAGCAGCGCGTATCTCGGGGGGGCCTGGGAGACCCAGTACTTC
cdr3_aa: CASSAYLGGAWETQYF

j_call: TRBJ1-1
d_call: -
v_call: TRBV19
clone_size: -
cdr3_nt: TGTGCCAGTAGTATAGATCAGGAGACGGAGAACACTGAAGCTTTCTTT
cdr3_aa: CASSIDQETENTEAFF

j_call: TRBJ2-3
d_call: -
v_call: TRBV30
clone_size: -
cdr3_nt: TGTGCCTGGAGTCTGGACAGCAGCACAGATACGCAGTATTTT
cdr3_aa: CAWSLDSSTDTQYF

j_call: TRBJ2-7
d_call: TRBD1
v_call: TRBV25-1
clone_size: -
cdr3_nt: TGTGCCAGCAGCCCCGAACCACAGGGGCTTCGCGAGCAGTACTTC
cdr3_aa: CASSPEPQGLREQYF

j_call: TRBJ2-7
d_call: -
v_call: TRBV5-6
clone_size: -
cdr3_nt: TGTGCCAGCAGCCTGACACCTTACGAGCAGTACTTC
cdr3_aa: CASSLTPYEQYF

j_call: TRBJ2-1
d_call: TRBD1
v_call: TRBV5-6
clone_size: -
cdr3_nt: TGTGCCAGCAGCCTTCAGGGGGCAGGTTGGGTAAATGAGCAGTTCTTC
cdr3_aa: CASSLQGAGWVNEQFF

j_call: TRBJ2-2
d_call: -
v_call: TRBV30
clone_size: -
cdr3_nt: TGTGCCTGGACCCCCGGGACTTACACCGGGGAGCTGTTTTTT
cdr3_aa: CAWTPGTYTGELFF

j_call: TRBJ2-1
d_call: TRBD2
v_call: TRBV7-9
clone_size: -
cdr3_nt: TGTGCCAGCAGCTTAGCGTTGCCTAGCGGGAGTGGCTCCTACAATGAGCAGTTCTTC
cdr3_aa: CASSLALPSGSGSYNEQFF

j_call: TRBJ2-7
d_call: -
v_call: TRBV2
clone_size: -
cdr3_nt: TGTGCCAGCAGTGAAGATCGGGGCTCCTACGAGCAGTACTTC
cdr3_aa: CASSEDRGSYEQYF